Described below is a single TCR beta chain sequence and its context. A read error may account for a junction end that differs from germline. This sample was taken from a study of blood T cell repertoires in COVID-19. Study-wide background: COVID-19 samples from acute and convalescent phases originated in the United States, Italy and Spain.

The CDR3 is 16 amino acids. Germline CDR1 MNHEY, CDR2 SVGEGT. TCRdb keeps only in-frame clones here, not all; method: immunoSEQ multiplex PCR. The repertoire holds about 59,000 clones, with approximately 80% as singletons. The sequence was obtained from a woman older than 75 with active or convalescent COVID-19. This rearrangement joins TRBV6-2 or TRBV6-3 to TRBJ1-5, with D maybe TRBD1 (6 bases). Sequencing input: peripheral blood. CDR3 region: CASSYFNEVRGQPQHF. As DNA, the CDR3 is TGTGCCAGCAGCTACTTTAATGAGGTCAGGGGACAGCCCCAGCATTTT.